The 25 T cell receptor beta chains in this list originate from one sample, sequenced in a study of shared clonotypes between healthy human individuals. This table comes from immunoSEQ multiplex PCR, and its TCRdb copy is limited to in-frame clones, with some not included. The sample lists around 1.5 million clones; nearly 99% were seen once. Source material: naive CD4+ T cells sorted from blood. Subset defined: CD45RA+ positively selected. The source is a man aged 25-45 years in good health.

The chain combines TRBV29-1 with TRBJ2-1; D possibly uses TRBD1 or TRBD2 (5 bases each). V was clipped by 4 bases and J by 7 bases, with 17 bases between them. CDR1 and CDR2 from the germline V gene are SQVTM and ANQGSEA. This CDR3 has 14 amino acids. The CDR3 region has the DNA TGCAGCGTTGCGGGGCGTGCGGTACGGAATGAGCAGTTCTTC. The encoded protein is CSVAGRAVRNEQFF.

The gene calls are TRBV29-1 and TRBJ2-3; 11 bases align to TRBD2. Germline CDR1 SQVTM, CDR2 ANQGSEA. The V segment lost 2 bases and the J segment 3 bases; nucleotides outside the gene matches: 7. The CDR3 length is 16 residues. CDR3 nucleotide sequence: TGCAGCGTTGAATATGCCGGGACTAGCGGAACAGATACGCAGTATTTT. Its protein is CSVEYAGTSGTDTQYF.

The chain couples TRBV30 to TRBJ1-4; 8 positions match TRBD1. CDR1 GTSNPN and CDR2 SVGIG come from the germline V gene (reference sequence). J gave up 1 base and V 2 bases, and 0 bases lay outside the gene matches. The CDR3 covers 14 residues. CDR3 coding DNA: TGTGCCTGGAGTACAGGGGGAACTAATGAAAAACTGTTTTTT. Translating gives CAWSTGGTNEKLFF.

The chain recombines TRBV10-3 with TRBJ1-5; D remains unclear. The CDR3 sequence is 12 residues long. CDR1 is ENHRY and CDR2 is SYGVKD in the germline V gene. The V end lost 4 bases, the J end lost 7 bases, and 8 bases lay between the germline ends. CDR3 nucleotides: TGTGCCATCAGTGCCGACGTACAGCCCCAGCATTTT. Translating it yields CAISADVQPQHF.

The count of this clone is one. V and J are TRBV18 and TRBJ2-4; 9 bases map to TRBD1. J lost 9 bases, V lost 5 bases, and 14 bases had no gene match. The CDR3 length is 16 residues. CDR1 and CDR2 (germline): KGHSH, LQKENI. This CDR3 reads CASSENSGTGNFIQYF. CDR3 DNA: TGTGCCAGCTCAGAAAATTCCGGGACAGGGAATTTCATTCAGTACTTC.

The chain uses TRBV6-5 and TRBJ1-2; TRBD1 matches at 7 bases. V gave up 2 bases and J gave up 6 bases; unmatched junction bases: 9. The CDR3 length is 15 residues. CDR1 is MNHEY, CDR2 SVGAGI, per germline. CDR3 bases: TGTGCCAGCAGTTACCGGAGGGGGCGAGGAAATGGCTACACCTTC. Translation gives CASSYRRGRGNGYTF.

This chain links TRBV7-7 with TRBJ2-7, with 10 bases fitting TRBD2. V gave up 3 bases and J gave up 2 bases; unmatched junction bases: 4. The CDR3 has 15 residues. Germline values: CDR1 SSHAT, CDR2 FNYEAQ (reference sequence). CDR3 nucleotides: TGTGCCAGCAGCTTTGGTACTAGCGGGACCTACGAGCAGTACTTC. It yields the protein CASSFGTSGTYEQYF.

V is TRBV2 and J is TRBJ1-5, with D possibly being TRBD1 (6 bases). CDR3 length: 12 residues. The germline V and J ends were trimmed by 6 bases and 5 bases, with 8 bases remaining between them. CDR1 and CDR2 (germline): SNHLY, FYNNEI. The CDR3 nucleotides are TGTGCCAGCAGCCCAGGGGATCAGCCCCAGCATTTT. Its translation: CASSPGDQPQHF. Looking up the rest from reference TRBV2 and TRBJ1-5 gives the full variable domain: EPEVTQTPSHQVTQMGQEVILRCVPISNHLYFYWYRQILGQKVEFLVSFYNNEISEKSEIFDDQFSVERPDGSNFTLKIRSTKLEDSAMYFCASSPGDQPQHFGDGTRLSIL.

The chain joins TRBV10-2 to TRBJ2-5, with D possibly being TRBD1 (6 bases). The CDR3 consists of 18 residues. The germline V gene encodes CDR1 WSHSY and CDR2 SAAADI. V dropped 1 base and J dropped 3 bases, with 21 bases sitting between them. The CDR3 reads CASSEWPGSGQRKETQYF. In DNA, the CDR3 is TGCGCCAGCAGTGAGTGGCCCGGCTCTGGACAGAGAAAAGAGACCCAGTACTTC.

This chain connects TRBV19 to TRBJ1-1; D uncertain. This CDR3 is 16 amino acids long. CDR1 is LNHDA and CDR2 is SQIVND in the germline V gene (reference sequence). Trimming left V 3 bases short and J 0 bases short, with 14 bases between. This CDR3 is CASSISAEIMNTEAFF. Written as DNA, the CDR3 is TGTGCCAGTAGTATTAGCGCAGAGATAATGAACACTGAAGCTTTCTTT.

The chain joins TRBV19 to TRBJ1-5; maybe TRBD1 (5 bases). The germline gives CDR1 LNHDA, CDR2 SQIVND (reference sequence). V lost 3 bases to trimming and J lost 7 bases, with 13 bases between them. CDR3 length: 14 amino acids. CDR3 bases: TGTGCCAGTAGTATCTCACAGGCGGGACAGCCCCAGCATTTT. Protein: CASSISQAGQPQHF.

The chain is built from TRBV18 and TRBJ1-2; 7 bases align to TRBD1. V was clipped by 2 bases and J by 4 bases; unmatched bases: 4. The CDR3 has 14 amino acids. Germline values: CDR1 KGHSH, CDR2 LQKENI. Written as DNA, the CDR3 is TGTGCCAGCTCACCATCGGGACAGCCCTATGGCTACACCTTC. Translated, it gives CASSPSGQPYGYTF.

This clone appeared once. The chain is built from TRBV18 and TRBJ2-3; weak D call: TRBD2 (5 bases). This CDR3 is 16 amino acids long. Germline assignment: CDR1 KGHSH and CDR2 LQKENI. The V and J ends lost 5 bases and 0 bases respectively, with 15 bases between them. CDR3 nucleotide sequence: TGTGCCAGCTCAACCGCCCGGGGATACAGCACAGATACGCAGTATTTT. It specifies CASSTARGYSTDTQYF.

The chain recombines TRBV9 with TRBJ2-5; possible D gene TRBD2, 6 bases. V lost 3 bases and J 5 bases, leaving 14 bases between the germline ends. The CDR3 has 14 residues. Germline V gives CDR1 SGDLS, CDR2 YYNGEE. The CDR3 DNA follows: TGTGCCAGCAGCGGCTTGTTGGGGAGGGAGACCCAGTACTTC. Translating it yields CASSGLLGRETQYF.

The genes are TRBV28 and TRBJ1-1, with no clear D. The germline V and J ends were trimmed by 2 bases and 3 bases, with 7 bases remaining between them. Germline V CDR1 and CDR2: MDHEN, SYDVKM. The CDR3 is 13 amino acids. CDR3 in DNA: TGTGCCAGCAGTTTAGATTTAGACACTGAAGCTTTCTTT. This gives the protein CASSLDLDTEAFF.

This rearrangement joins TRBV28 to TRBJ1-4, with D uncertain. Trimming pared 8 bases from V and 0 bases from J, leaving 13 bases between. Germline lookup yields CDR1 MDHEN and CDR2 SYDVKM. The CDR3 is 15 residues long. The CDR3 DNA sequence: TGTGCCAGCCTGGGCACAGTTGCAACTAATGAAAAACTGTTTTTT. It codes for CASLGTVATNEKLFF.

The chain combines TRBV7-6 with TRBJ2-7; possibly TRBD2 for D (6 bases). CDR3 length: 16 amino acids. Germline-derived CDR1 and CDR2 are SGHVS and FNYEAQ. V was clipped by 5 bases and J by 2 bases, with 19 bases between them. The chain's CDR3 is CASSPSTSPFTYEQYF. CDR3 bases: TGTGCCAGCAGCCCCTCGACTAGTCCCTTTACCTACGAGCAGTACTTC.

The gene calls are TRBV5-4 and TRBJ2-1; TRBD1 matches 8 bases. Germline values: CDR1 SGHNT, CDR2 YYREEE (reference sequence). Unmatched junction bases numbered 17, after V lost 4 bases and J lost 5 bases. The CDR3 has 18 residues. CDR3 protein: CASSPGGAGQGLNNEQFF. The CDR3 DNA reads TGTGCCAGCAGCCCGGGTGGGGCCGGACAGGGTCTGAACAATGAGCAGTTCTTC.

The chain is built from TRBV18 and TRBJ2-1; D call uncertain. Per germline, CDR1 KGHSH and CDR2 LQKENI. The CDR3 contains 17 residues. Deletions cut 3 bases from V and 1 base from J, with 16 bases between. The CDR3 region has the DNA TGTGCCAGCTCACCTCGAGACGCTATACTTTCCTACAATGAGCAGTTCTTC. This encodes CASSPRDAILSYNEQFF.

This chain joins TRBV7-2 and TRBJ2-1; no reliable D call. The CDR3 spans 14 residues. V was pared by 5 bases and J by 2 bases, with 10 bases between. Germline V gene data show CDR1 as SGHTA and CDR2 as FQGNSA. The CDR3 coding sequence is TGTGCCAGCAGCCCCGGCACGGCCTACAATGAGCAGTTCTTC. Protein: CASSPGTAYNEQFF.

The chain uses TRBV7-3 and TRBJ2-7, with 8 bases fitting TRBD2. The V gene's germline CDR1 is SGHTA and CDR2 FQGTGA. V lost 5 bases and J lost 0; bases outside the gene matches: 3. There are 14 residues in the CDR3. As DNA, the CDR3 is TGTGCCAGCAGCCGAAGCGGGAGCTCCTACGAGCAGTACTTC. Its translation: CASSRSGSSYEQYF.

CDR3 protein: CASSFGSVGNEQFF. In DNA form, the CDR3 reads TGTGCCAGCAGCTTTGGTTCCGTGGGGAATGAGCAGTTCTTC. The rearrangement uses TRBV7-3 and TRBJ2-1; the D is unclear. With 3 bases removed from V and 7 bases from J, the gap between germline ends came to 13 bases. Germline CDR1 is SGHTA and CDR2 is FQGTGA. The CDR3 totals 14 residues.

The J gene is TRBJ2-5, the V gene TRBV5-5; D is ambiguous. Trimming stripped 1 base from V and 5 bases from J, with 3 bases between. CDR3 length: 11 amino acids. Germline CDR1 reads SGHKS; CDR2 reads YYEKEE (reference sequence). The CDR3 region is CASSLSETQYF. DNA of the CDR3: TGTGCCAGCAGCTTGTCTGAGACCCAGTACTTC.

The genes are TRBV5-4 and TRBJ1-4; D is possibly TRBD1 (6 bases). This CDR3 region has 16 residues. V gave up 0 bases and J gave up 7 bases, with 16 bases separating them. Germline V gives CDR1 SGHNT, CDR2 YYREEE (reference sequence). The CDR3, as DNA: TGTGCCAGCAGCTTGGGCGCTTCCGGAGGGGGTGAAAAACTGTTTTTT. The encoded protein is CASSLGASGGGEKLFF.

The chain is built from TRBV7-8 and TRBJ2-5; D is uncertain. Between the trimmed V and J ends, which lost 5 bases and 10 bases, there was a span of 14 bases. This CDR3 has 12 amino acids. The V gene's germline CDR1 is SGHVS and CDR2 FQNEAQ. The CDR3 DNA follows: TGTGCCAGCAGCCATTTGAGACAAGACCAGTACTTC. Its protein is CASSHLRQDQYF.